Detailed here is one T cell receptor beta chain. This record comes from a study of blood T cell repertoires in COVID-19. For the study at large: T cells, B-cell-depleted T cells, or PBMCs provided the cDNA or gDNA that served as material.

Repertoires were generated with immunoSEQ multiplex PCR, while TCRdb's copy carries only in-frame clones and drops some. Found here are hundreds of thousands of clones, roughly nine tenths of them singletons; the top ten hold 0.95% to 1.1%. The CDR3 runs to 13 residues. The germline V gene encodes CDR1 MNHEY and CDR2 SMNVEV (reference sequence). The V end lost 8 bases, the J end lost 1 base, and 8 bases lay between the germline ends. The clonotype was recovered from a man aged 18 to 29 who had recovered from COVID-19. The sample comprised PBMCs or T cells enriched from blood (not recorded which). V is TRBV27 and J is TRBJ1-4; D is unclear. The CDR3 sequence is CASLSRTNEKLFF. In nucleotides, the CDR3 is TGTGCCAGCCTCTCTCGAACTAATGAAAAACTGTTTTTT.